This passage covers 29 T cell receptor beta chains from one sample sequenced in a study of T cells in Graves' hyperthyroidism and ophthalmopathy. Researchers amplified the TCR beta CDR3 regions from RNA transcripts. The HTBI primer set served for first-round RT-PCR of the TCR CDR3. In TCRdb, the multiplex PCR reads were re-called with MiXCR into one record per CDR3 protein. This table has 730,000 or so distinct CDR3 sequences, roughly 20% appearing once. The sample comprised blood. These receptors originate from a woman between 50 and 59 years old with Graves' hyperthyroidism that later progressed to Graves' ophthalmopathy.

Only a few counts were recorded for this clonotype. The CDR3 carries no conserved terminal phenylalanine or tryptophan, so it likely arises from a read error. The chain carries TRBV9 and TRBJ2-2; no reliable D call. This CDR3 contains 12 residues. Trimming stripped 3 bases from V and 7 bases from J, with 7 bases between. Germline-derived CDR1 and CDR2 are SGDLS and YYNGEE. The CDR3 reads CASSEGGGELFS. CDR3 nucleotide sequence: TGTGCCAGCAGCGAGGGCGGCGGGGAGCTGTTTTCT.

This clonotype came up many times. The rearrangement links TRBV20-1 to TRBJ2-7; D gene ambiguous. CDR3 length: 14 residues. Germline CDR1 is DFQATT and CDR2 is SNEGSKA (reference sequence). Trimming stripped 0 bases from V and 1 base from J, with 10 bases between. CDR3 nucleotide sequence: TGCAGTGCTAGAGAATCGGCCCTGTCCTACGAGCAGTACTTC. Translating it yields CSARESALSYEQYF.

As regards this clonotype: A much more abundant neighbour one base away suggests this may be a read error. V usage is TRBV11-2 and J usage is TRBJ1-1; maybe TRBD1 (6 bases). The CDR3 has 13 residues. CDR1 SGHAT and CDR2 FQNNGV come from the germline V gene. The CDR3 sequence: CASSLAGATVAFF. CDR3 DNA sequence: TGTGCCAGCAGCTTGGCAGGGGCAACTGTAGCTTTCTTT.

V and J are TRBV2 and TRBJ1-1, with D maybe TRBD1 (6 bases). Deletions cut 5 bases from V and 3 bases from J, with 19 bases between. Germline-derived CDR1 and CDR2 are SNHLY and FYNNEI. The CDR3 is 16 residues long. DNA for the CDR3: TGTGCCAGCAGTAAATTTAGGGGGGGCGCAGACACTGAAGCTTTCTTT. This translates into CASSKFRGGADTEAFF.

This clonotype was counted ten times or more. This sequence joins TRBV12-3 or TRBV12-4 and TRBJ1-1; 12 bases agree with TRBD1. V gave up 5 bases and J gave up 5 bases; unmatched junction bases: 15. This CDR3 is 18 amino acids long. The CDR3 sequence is CASSPHPRDRGRGTEAFF. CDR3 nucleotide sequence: TGTGCCAGCAGTCCACATCCCCGGGACAGGGGGCGCGGGACTGAAGCTTTCTTT.

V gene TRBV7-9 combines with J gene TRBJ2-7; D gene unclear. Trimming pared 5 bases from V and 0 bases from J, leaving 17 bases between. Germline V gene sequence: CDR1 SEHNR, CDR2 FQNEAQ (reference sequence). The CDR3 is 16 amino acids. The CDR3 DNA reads TGTGCCAGCAGCCCTCCTGGAGCGTCTAGCTCCTACGAGCAGTACTTC. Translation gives CASSPPGASSSYEQYF.

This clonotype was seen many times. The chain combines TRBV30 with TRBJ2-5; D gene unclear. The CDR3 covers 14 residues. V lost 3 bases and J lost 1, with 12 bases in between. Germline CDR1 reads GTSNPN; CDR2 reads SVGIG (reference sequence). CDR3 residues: CAWSRPGTQETQYF. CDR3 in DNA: TGTGCCTGGAGCCGACCCGGTACCCAAGAGACCCAGTACTTC.

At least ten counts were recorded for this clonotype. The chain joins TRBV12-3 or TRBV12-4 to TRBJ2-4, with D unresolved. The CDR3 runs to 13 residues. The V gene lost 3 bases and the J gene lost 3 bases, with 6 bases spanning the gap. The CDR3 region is CASSFGLKNIQYF. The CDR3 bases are TGTGCCAGCAGTTTTGGGCTCAAAAACATTCAGTACTTC.

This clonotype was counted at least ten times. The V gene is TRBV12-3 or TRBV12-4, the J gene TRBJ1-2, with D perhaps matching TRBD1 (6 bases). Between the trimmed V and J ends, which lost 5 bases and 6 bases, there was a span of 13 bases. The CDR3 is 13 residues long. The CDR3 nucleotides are TGTGCCAGCAGTGGTGGGGGGGCGAATGGCTACACCTTC. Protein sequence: CASSGGGANGYTF.

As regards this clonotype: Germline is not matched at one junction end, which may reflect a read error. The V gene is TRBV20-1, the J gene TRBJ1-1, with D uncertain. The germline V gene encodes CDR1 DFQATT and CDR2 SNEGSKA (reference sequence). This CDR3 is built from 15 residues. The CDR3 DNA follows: TGTAGTGCTAGAGTGCTAATTCGAGTGAACACTGAAGCTTTCTTT. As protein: CSARVLIRVNTEAFF.

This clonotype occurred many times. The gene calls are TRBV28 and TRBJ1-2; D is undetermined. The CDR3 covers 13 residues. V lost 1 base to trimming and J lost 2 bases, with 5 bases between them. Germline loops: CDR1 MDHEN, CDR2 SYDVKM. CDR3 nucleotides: TGTGCCAGCAGTTTATCCCAAAACTATGGCTACACCTTC. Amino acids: CASSLSQNYGYTF.

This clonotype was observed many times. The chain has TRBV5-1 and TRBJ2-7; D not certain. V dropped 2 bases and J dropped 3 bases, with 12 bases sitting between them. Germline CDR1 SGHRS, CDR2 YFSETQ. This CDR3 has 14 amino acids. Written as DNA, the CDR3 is TGCGCCAGCAGCTTTTGGGATGGCGACTACGAGCAGTACTTC. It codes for CASSFWDGDYEQYF.

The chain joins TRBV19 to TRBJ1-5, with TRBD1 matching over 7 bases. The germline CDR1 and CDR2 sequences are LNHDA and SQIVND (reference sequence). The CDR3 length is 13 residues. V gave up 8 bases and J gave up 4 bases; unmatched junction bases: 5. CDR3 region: CASATGANQPQHF. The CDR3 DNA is TGTGCCAGTGCTACAGGGGCAAATCAGCCCCAGCATTTT. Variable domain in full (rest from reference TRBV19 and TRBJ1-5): DGGITQSPKYLFRKEGQNVTLSCEQNLNHDAMYWYRQDPGQGLRLIYYSQIVNDFQKGDIAEGYSVSREKKESFPLTVTSAQKNPTAFYLCASATGANQPQHFGDGTRLSIL.

The CDR3 nucleotides are TGTGCCAGCATCCCGCCCGGGACAGCAATCCCAGATACGCAGTATTTT. Its protein product is CASIPPGTAIPDTQYF. The chain combines TRBV7-9 with TRBJ2-3, with 7 bases matching TRBD1. The junction had 14 bases not matched to a gene; V was cut back by 7 bases and J by 4 bases. The CDR3 consists of 16 residues. Germline V gene lookup returns CDR1 SEHNR and CDR2 FQNEAQ (reference sequence).

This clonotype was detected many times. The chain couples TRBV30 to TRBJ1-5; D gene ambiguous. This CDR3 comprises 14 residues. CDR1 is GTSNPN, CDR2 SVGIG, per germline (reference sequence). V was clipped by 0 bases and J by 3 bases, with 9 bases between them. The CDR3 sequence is CAWSVGQPNQPQHF. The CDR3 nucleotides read TGTGCCTGGAGTGTTGGCCAGCCCAATCAGCCCCAGCATTTT. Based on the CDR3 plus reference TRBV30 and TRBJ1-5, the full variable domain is SQTIHQWPATLVQPVGSPLSLECTVEGTSNPNLYWYRQAAGRGLQLLFYSVGIGQISSEVPQNLSASRPQDRQFILSSKKLLLSDSGFYLCAWSVGQPNQPQHFGDGTRLSIL.

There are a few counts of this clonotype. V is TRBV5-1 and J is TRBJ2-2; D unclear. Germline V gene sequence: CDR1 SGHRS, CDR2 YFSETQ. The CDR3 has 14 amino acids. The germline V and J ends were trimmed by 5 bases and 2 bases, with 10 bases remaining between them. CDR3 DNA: TGCGCCAGCAGAAGGCAGACCAACACCGGGGAGCTGTTTTTT. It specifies CASRRQTNTGELFF.

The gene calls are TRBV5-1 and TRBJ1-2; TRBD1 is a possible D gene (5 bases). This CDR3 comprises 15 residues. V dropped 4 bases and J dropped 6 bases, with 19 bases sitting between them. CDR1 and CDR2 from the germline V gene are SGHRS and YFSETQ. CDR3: CASSQRVPTEHGYTF. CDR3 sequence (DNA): TGCGCCAGCAGCCAACGAGTTCCGACAGAGCATGGCTACACCTTC.

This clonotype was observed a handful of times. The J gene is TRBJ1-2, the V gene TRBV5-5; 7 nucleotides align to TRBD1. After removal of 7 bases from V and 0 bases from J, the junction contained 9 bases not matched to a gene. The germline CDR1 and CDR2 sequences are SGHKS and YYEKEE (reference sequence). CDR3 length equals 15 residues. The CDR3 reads CASSPGTATNYGYTF. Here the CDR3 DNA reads TGTGCCAGCTCACCCGGGACAGCCACTAACTATGGCTACACCTTC. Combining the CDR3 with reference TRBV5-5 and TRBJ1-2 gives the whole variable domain DAGVTQSPTHLIKTRGQQVTLRCSPISGHKSVSWYQQVLGQGPQFIFQYYEKEERGRGNFPDRFSARQFPNYSSELNVNALLLGDSALYLCASSPGTATNYGYTFGSGTRLTVV.

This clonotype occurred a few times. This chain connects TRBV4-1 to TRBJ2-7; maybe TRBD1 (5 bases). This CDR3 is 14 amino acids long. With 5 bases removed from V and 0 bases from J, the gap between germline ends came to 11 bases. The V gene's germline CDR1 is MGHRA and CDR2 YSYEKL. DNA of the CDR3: TGCGCCAGCAGCTCCACAGGTTTCTCCTACGAGCAGTACTTC. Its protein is CASSSTGFSYEQYF.

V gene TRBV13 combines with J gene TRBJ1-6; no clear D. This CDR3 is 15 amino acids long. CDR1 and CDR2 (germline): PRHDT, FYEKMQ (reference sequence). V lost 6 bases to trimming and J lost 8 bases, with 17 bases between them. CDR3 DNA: TGTGCCAGCAGGGACTCTTTGGCGAGGCATTCACCCCTCCACTTT. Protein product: CASRDSLARHSPLHF.

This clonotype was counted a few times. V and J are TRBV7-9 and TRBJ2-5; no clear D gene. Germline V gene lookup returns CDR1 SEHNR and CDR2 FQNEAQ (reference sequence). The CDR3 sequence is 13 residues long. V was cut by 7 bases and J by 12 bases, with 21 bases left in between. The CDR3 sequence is CASTNMGSSPKYF. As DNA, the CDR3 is TGTGCCAGCACCAACATGGGGTCCTCGCCCAAGTACTTC.

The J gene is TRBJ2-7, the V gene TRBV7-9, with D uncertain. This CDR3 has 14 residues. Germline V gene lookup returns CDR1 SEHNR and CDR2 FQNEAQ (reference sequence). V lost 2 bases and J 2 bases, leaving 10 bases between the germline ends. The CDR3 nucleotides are TGTGCCAGCAGCTTATTTGACCTACCCTACGAGCAGTACTTC. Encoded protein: CASSLFDLPYEQYF.

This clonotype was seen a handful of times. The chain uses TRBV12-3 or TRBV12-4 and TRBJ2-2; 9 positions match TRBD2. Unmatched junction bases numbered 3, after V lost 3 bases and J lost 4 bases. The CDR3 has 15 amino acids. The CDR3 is CASSFSGGLTGELFF. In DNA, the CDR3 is TGTGCCAGCAGTTTCAGCGGGGGGCTCACCGGGGAGCTGTTTTTT.

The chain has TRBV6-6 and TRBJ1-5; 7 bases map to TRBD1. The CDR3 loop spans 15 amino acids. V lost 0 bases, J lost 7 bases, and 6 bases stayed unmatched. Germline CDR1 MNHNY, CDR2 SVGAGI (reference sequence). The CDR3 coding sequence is TGTGCCAGCAGTTACTCACGGGCAGGGGGACAGCCCCAGCATTTT. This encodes CASSYSRAGGQPQHF.

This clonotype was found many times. The CDR3: CAWSVRGANEKLFF. The CDR3 DNA reads TGTGCCTGGAGTGTAAGGGGGGCGAATGAAAAACTGTTTTTT. V usage is TRBV30 and J usage is TRBJ1-4; D perhaps matches TRBD1 (6 bases). The CDR3 spans 14 residues. Trimming left V 0 bases short and J 5 bases short, with 10 bases between. Germline V gene sequence: CDR1 GTSNPN, CDR2 SVGIG (reference sequence). The full variable domain, with the rest looked up from reference TRBV30 and TRBJ1-4, is SQTIHQWPATLVQPVGSPLSLECTVEGTSNPNLYWYRQAAGRGLQLLFYSVGIGQISSEVPQNLSASRPQDRQFILSSKKLLLSDSGFYLCAWSVRGANEKLFFGSGTQLSVL.

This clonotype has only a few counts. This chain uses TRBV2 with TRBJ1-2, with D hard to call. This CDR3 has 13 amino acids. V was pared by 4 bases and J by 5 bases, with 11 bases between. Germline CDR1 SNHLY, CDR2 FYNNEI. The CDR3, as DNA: TGTGCCAGCAGTGTCTGGGGTAGTTATGGCTACACCTTC. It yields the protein CASSVWGSYGYTF.

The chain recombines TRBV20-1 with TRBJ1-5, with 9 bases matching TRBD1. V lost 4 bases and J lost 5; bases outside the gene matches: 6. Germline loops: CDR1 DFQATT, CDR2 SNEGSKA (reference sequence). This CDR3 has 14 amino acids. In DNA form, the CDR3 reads TGCAGTGCTACTTCCGGGACAGGGCATCAGCCCCAGCATTTT. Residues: CSATSGTGHQPQHF.

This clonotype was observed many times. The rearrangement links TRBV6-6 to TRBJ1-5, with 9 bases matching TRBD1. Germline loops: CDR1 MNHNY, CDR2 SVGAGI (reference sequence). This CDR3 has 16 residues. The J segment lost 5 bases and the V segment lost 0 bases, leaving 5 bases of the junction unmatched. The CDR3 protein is CASSYSKGQGYQPQHF. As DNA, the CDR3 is TGTGCCAGCAGTTACTCGAAGGGACAGGGTTATCAGCCCCAGCATTTT.

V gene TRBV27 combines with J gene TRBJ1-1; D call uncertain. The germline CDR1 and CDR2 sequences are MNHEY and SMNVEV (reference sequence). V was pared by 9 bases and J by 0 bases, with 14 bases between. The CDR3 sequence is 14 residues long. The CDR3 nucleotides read TGTGCCAGTACCTCTGGGTCTATGAACACTGAAGCTTTCTTT. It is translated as CASTSGSMNTEAFF.